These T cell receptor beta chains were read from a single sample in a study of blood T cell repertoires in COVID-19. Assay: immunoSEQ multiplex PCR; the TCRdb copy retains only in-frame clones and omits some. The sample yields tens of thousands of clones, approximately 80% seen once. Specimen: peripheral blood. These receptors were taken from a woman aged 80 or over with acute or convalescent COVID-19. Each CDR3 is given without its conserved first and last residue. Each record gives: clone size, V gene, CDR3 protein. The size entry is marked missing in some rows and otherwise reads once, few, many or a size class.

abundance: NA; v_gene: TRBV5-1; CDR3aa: ASSLSGTSNQPQH
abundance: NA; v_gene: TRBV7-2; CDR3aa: ASSLQGGDSNQPQH
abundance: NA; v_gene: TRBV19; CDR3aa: ASSTGQGLLSEAF
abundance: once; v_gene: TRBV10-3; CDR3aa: AISPGGAPLNEQF
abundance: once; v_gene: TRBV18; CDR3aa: ASSDRAADTQY
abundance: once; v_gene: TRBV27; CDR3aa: ASRTGQGLRGANVLT
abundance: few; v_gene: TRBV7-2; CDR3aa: ASSLRTSSGETQY
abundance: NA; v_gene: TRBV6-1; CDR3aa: ASSVQLVSNMRSNNEQF
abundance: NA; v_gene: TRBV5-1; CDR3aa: ASWGVDTQY
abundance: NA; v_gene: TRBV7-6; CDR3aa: ASSPRGQGAIESYNEQF
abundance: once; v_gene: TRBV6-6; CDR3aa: ASSPGTGKLF
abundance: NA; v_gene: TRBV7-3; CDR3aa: ASSQGGVTDTQY
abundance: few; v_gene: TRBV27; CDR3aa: ASSPVRGILYTEAF
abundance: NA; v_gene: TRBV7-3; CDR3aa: ASSPGGGFTDTQY
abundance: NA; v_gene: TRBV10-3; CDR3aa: AISQLRGGTGSTEAF
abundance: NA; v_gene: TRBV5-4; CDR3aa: ASSTPSTGTVSSPLH
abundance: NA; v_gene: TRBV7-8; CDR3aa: ASTSSQAGVTDTQY
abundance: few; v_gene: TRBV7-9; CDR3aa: ASLRDRGGYT
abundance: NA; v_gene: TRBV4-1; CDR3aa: ASSQGAAGGETQY
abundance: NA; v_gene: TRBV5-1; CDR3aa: ASSLKMDSPRDTQY
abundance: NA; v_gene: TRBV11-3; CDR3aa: ASSLSGQHNSPLH
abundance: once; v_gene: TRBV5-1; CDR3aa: ASSLRDSLYDEQY
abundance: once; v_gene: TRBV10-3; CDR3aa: AISDLQGVNEQY
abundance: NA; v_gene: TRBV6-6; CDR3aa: ASSTGGVGNIQY
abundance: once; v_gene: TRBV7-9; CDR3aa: ASSTVSRDSYEQY
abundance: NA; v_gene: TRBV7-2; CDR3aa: ASSSQTGVKLF
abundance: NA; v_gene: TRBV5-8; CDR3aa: ASSPNTFTGASYNEQF
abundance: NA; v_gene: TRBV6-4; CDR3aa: ARMISGHNEQF
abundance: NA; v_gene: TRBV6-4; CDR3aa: ASSDLARSSYNEQF
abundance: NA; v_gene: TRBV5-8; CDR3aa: ASSPYYNEQF
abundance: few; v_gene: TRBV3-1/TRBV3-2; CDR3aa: ASSQTGGNQPQH
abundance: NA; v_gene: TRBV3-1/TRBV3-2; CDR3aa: ASSQPGQGKNTIY
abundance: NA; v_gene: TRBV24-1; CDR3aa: ATSDRYEQF
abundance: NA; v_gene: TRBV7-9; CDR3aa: ASSLGGGSYNSPLH
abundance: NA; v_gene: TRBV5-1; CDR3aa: ASSTTLNTEAF
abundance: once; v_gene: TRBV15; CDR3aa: ATSSRDRGSYNEQF
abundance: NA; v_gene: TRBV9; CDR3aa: ASSVGGRTEAF
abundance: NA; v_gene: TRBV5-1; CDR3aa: ARQVGLNYGYT
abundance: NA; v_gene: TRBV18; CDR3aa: ASSRTGNEQF
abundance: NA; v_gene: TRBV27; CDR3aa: ASSLSDRVDTEAF
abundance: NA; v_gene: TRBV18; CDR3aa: ASSPGRIFQPQH
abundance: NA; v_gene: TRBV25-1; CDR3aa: ASSEGSSYEQY
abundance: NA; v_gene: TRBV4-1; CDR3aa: ASSASGVDTQY
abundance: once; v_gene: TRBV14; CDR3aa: ASSQTSGGVWGTDTQY
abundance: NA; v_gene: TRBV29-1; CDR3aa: SGSDTEAF
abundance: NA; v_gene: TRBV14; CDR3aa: ASSLARDRTSLEQY
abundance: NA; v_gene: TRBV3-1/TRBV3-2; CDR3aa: ASRQAGGQETQY
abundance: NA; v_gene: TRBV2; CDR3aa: ASSEVVAGGRSEQF
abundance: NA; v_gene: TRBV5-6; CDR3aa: ASPNASRSYEQY
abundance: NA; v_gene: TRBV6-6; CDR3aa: ASSQPGQNYGYT
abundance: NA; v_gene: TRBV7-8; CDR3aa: ASSVGSSGEQF
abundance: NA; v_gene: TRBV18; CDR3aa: ASSPGTGGSEKLF
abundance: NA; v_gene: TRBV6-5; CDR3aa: ASTPGLPVGEAF
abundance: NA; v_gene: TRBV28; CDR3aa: ASSLSTGELF